One and the same sample provided the 20 T cell receptor beta chains below, sequenced in a study of CD8 T cells in ankylosing spondylitis. From the 5' RACE reads, TCRdb called clonotypes with MiXCR, one entry per CDR3 protein. This sample has over 450,000 distinct CDR3 sequences, with about 13% found just once. Their target antigens are unknown. Study-wide results and caveats: Typical of ankylosing spondylitis blood, it appeared, was a TCR beta motif of 7 or 8 highly homologous variants.

Sequenced: blood, either unsorted or a sorted T cell fraction (not recorded which). The receptors stem from a male donor with ankylosing spondylitis.

The rearrangement links TRBV5-1 to TRBJ2-3; D remains unclear. The germline V gene has CDR1 SGHRS and CDR2 YFSETQ. The V and J ends lost 0 bases and 1 base respectively, with 12 bases between them. CDR3 size: 16 residues. CDR3 nucleotide sequence: TGCGCCAGCAGCTTGGCCAAACAGAGCGGCACAGATACGCAGTATTTT. Amino acid sequence: CASSLAKQSGTDTQYF. Full variable domain (rest looked up from reference TRBV5-1 and TRBJ2-3): KAGVTQTPRYLIKTRGQQVTLSCSPISGHRSVSWYQQTPGQGLQFLFEYFSETQRNKGNFPGRFSGRQFSNSRSEMNVSTLELGDSALYLCASSLAKQSGTDTQYFGPGTRLTVL.

This clonotype was observed a few times. This sequence joins TRBV2 and TRBJ2-1, with a tentative D call TRBD1 (6 bases). Trimming took 7 bases from V and 7 from J, leaving 14 bases between them. Germline V gene sequence: CDR1 SNHLY, CDR2 FYNNEI. The CDR3 sequence is 13 residues long. The DNA of the CDR3 is TGTGCCAGCACCTCCCTTAGGGGGAATGAGCAGTTCTTC. It translates to CASTSLRGNEQFF.

This clonotype appeared many times. In nucleotides, the CDR3 is TGCAGTGCGTCGGGACCCGCCTCCTACGAGCAGTACTTC. It yields the protein CSASGPASYEQYF. This chain links TRBV20-1 with TRBJ2-7; tentatively, D is TRBD1 or TRBD2 (5 bases each). V dropped 6 bases and J dropped 0 bases, with 12 bases sitting between them. The CDR3 is 13 residues long. The germline gives CDR1 DFQATT, CDR2 SNEGSKA (reference sequence).

V gene TRBV11-2 combines with J gene TRBJ2-5; weak D call: TRBD2 (5 bases). The CDR3 has 14 amino acids. Between the trimmed V and J ends, which lost 2 bases and 5 bases, there was a span of 12 bases. CDR1 and CDR2 from the germline V gene are SGHAT and FQNNGV. CDR3 nucleotide sequence: TGTGCCAGCAGCTTAACACGGGATGGGGAGACCCAGTACTTC. This encodes CASSLTRDGETQYF.

The chain has TRBV7-8 and TRBJ2-2; D gene unclear. CDR1 is SGHVS, CDR2 FQNEAQ, per germline. The CDR3 is 14 residues long. V lost 5 bases and J 1 base, leaving 8 bases between the germline ends. In nucleotides, the CDR3 is TGTGCCAGCAGCGGAAATTGGAACACCGGGGAGCTGTTTTTT. It yields the protein CASSGNWNTGELFF.

The chain is built from TRBV24-1 and TRBJ1-5, with a tentative D call TRBD1 (5 bases). V was clipped by 3 bases and J by 9 bases, with 17 bases between them. The germline gives CDR1 KGHDR, CDR2 SFDVKD. This CDR3 region has 15 residues. The CDR3 is CATSDRTSGDSPQHF. DNA of the CDR3: TGTGCCACCAGTGATCGAACATCGGGGGACTCGCCCCAGCATTTT.

The sample holds a few counts of this clonotype. This chain connects TRBV7-2 to TRBJ2-7, with D maybe TRBD2 (5 bases). Trimming shortened V by 5 bases and J by 6 bases, and 17 bases separated the two germline ends. Germline CDR1 reads SGHTA; CDR2 reads FQGNSA. The CDR3 contains 14 residues. This chain's CDR3 is CASSLWGDLGEQYF. The CDR3 DNA is TGTGCCAGCAGCCTATGGGGAGACTTGGGCGAGCAGTACTTC.

The chain recombines TRBV6-2 or TRBV6-3 with TRBJ2-3; D unclear. The germline V and J ends were trimmed by 2 bases and 3 bases, with 9 bases remaining between them. The length of the CDR3 is 14 residues. The germline gives CDR1 MNHEY, CDR2 SVGEGT. Here the CDR3 DNA reads TGTGCCAGCAGTTACGGTCAGGAGACAGATACGCAGTATTTT. It is translated as CASSYGQETDTQYF.

The genes are TRBV25-1 and TRBJ1-4; D is possibly TRBD1 (6 bases). The CDR3 runs to 17 residues. The V end lost 3 bases, the J end lost 6 bases, and 20 bases lay between the germline ends. Per germline, CDR1 MGHDK and CDR2 SYGVNS. For the CDR3, the DNA is TGTGCCAGCAGTGATTCAGGCGGGGGCGGTCTTTATGAAAAACTGTTTTTT. Encoded protein: CASSDSGGGGLYEKLFF. The complete variable domain, with remaining parts taken from reference TRBV25-1 and TRBJ1-4, reads EADIYQTPRYLVIGTGKKITLECSQTMGHDKMYWYQQDPGMELHLIHYSYGVNSTEKGDLSSESTVSRIRTEHFPLTLESARPSHTSQYLCASSDSGGGGLYEKLFFGSGTQLSVL.

V usage is TRBV12-2 and J usage is TRBJ2-7; the DNA was not used to check the table's D call, TRBD2. TRBV12-2 is designated a pseudogene. This CDR3 region has 20 residues. CDR3: CASRSHSPGLAGAYRNEQYF. The DNA of the CDR3 is TGTGCAAGTCGCTCCCATTCCCCGGGACTAGCGGGAGCCTATAGGAACGAGCAGTACTTC.

The V call is TRBV12-3 or TRBV12-4, the J call TRBJ1-1; TRBD1 is a possible D gene (5 bases). V was shortened by 7 bases and J by 0 bases, with 15 bases between the two germline ends. The CDR3 length is 15 residues. CDR3 DNA: TGTGCCAGCAACCAACGGCGAGGGGTGAACACTGAAGCTTTCTTT. This codes for CASNQRRGVNTEAFF.

This rearrangement joins TRBV10-3 to TRBJ2-7; 7 positions agree with TRBD1. The CDR3 sequence is 14 residues long. Losses at the gene ends were 3 bases for V and 2 bases for J; bases not matched to a gene: 4. Germline-derived CDR1 and CDR2 are ENHRY and SYGVKD. As DNA, the CDR3 is TGTGCCATCAGTGAAGGGACAGCCCCCTACGAGCAGTACGTC. Translating gives CAISEGTAPYEQYV.

This chain links TRBV13 with TRBJ2-3; perhaps TRBD2 as D (6 bases). Germline V gene data show CDR1 as PRHDT and CDR2 as FYEKMQ (reference sequence). The CDR3 spans 16 residues. With 3 bases removed from V and 6 bases from J, the gap between germline ends came to 19 bases. CDR3 protein: CASSFTGTGWSDTQYF. The CDR3 nucleotides are TGTGCCAGCAGCTTTACCGGGACTGGATGGTCGGATACGCAGTATTTT.

This clonotype has more than one count but fewer than ten. This chain joins TRBV15 and TRBJ1-1, with 8 bases identical to TRBD1. The germline V gene encodes CDR1 LNHNV and CDR2 YYDKDF (reference sequence). Unmatched junction bases numbered 2, after V lost 1 base and J lost 1 base. This CDR3 contains 15 residues. CDR3 sequence: CATSRVGTGNTEAFF. Written as DNA, the CDR3 is TGTGCCACCAGCAGAGTCGGGACAGGGAACACTGAAGCTTTCTTT.

V and J are TRBV19 and TRBJ2-7; D gene unclear. Germline assignment: CDR1 LNHDA and CDR2 SQIVND (reference sequence). V lost 6 bases and J 3 bases, leaving 15 bases between the germline ends. The CDR3 has 14 residues. This chain's CDR3 is CASRSVGSNYEQYF. The CDR3 DNA is TGTGCCAGTAGAAGCGTGGGCAGTAACTACGAGCAGTACTTC.

This clonotype was observed many times. The CDR3 protein is CASSEDDRDQETQYF. The CDR3 DNA is TGTGCCAGCAGTGAAGATGACAGGGACCAAGAGACCCAGTACTTC. The chain combines TRBV2 with TRBJ2-5, with 7 bases lining up with TRBD1. Germline lookup yields CDR1 SNHLY and CDR2 FYNNEI. J gave up 0 bases and V 1 base, and 2 bases lay outside the gene matches. This CDR3 comprises 15 residues. Full variable domain (remainder filled in from reference TRBV2 and TRBJ2-5): EPEVTQTPSHQVTQMGQEVILRCVPISNHLYFYWYRQILGQKVEFLVSFYNNEISEKSEIFDDQFSVERPDGSNFTLKIRSTKLEDSAMYFCASSEDDRDQETQYFGPGTRLLVL.

This chain joins TRBV18 and TRBJ1-1; unclear D gene. The CDR3 runs to 15 residues. The germline V gene encodes CDR1 KGHSH and CDR2 LQKENI. Trimming stripped 0 bases from V and 5 bases from J, with 13 bases between. The CDR3 nucleotides are TGTGCCAGCTCACCACCCAACAGAGTGGGGACTGAAGCTTTCTTT. This translates into CASSPPNRVGTEAFF.

This clonotype came up a few times. The rearrangement uses TRBV5-6 and TRBJ2-7, with 11 nucleotides matching TRBD1. The CDR3 loop spans 14 amino acids. Germline CDR1 reads SGHDT; CDR2 reads YYEEEE. V shed 3 bases and J 7 bases; nucleotides not matched to a gene: 6. CDR3 sequence (DNA): TGTGCCAGCAGCTATGGACAGGGGGCAAGGGAGCAGTACTTC. Amino acid sequence: CASSYGQGAREQYF. Based on the CDR3 plus reference TRBV5-6 and TRBJ2-7, the full variable domain is DAGVTQSPTHLIKTRGQQVTLRCSPKSGHDTVSWYQQALGQGPQFIFQYYEEEERQRGNFPDRFSGHQFPNYSSELNVNALLLGDSALYLCASSYGQGAREQYFGPGTRLTVT.

This clonotype was seen only a few times. The rearrangement links TRBV10-3 to TRBJ2-5; 8 bases are a match to TRBD2. V trimming: 4 bases; J trimming: 7 bases; junction bases outside the gene matches: 14. CDR1 ENHRY and CDR2 SYGVKD come from the germline V gene. CDR3 length: 16 amino acids. The CDR3 protein is CAISGRLARGDVTQYF. CDR3 nucleotides: TGTGCCATCAGTGGGCGACTAGCGCGGGGTGATGTGACCCAGTACTTC.

The chain employs TRBV20-1 and TRBJ2-2, with D uncertain. V dropped 2 bases and J dropped 5 bases, with 12 bases sitting between them. Germline assignment: CDR1 DFQATT and CDR2 SNEGSKA (reference sequence). The CDR3 is 14 residues long. CDR3 in DNA: TGCAGTGCTAGACCCCCACTTGGGACCGGGGAGCTGTTTTTT. Translating it yields CSARPPLGTGELFF.